These 30 T cell receptor beta chains were sequenced from one sample in a study of OX40 agonist ivuxolimab in advanced cancers. Sequencing was performed with immunoSEQ multiplex PCR; in TCRdb, only in-frame clones are kept and a portion is missing. The repertoire holds approximately 74,000 clones, with roughly 87% as singletons. This material consisted of CD4+ or CD8+ T cells sorted from blood, taken in a trial of the OX40 agonist ivuxolimab. These receptor sequences come from an adult with an advanced solid tumor such as melanoma, head and neck, liver or kidney cancer.

The rearrangement links TRBV27 to TRBJ2-7; TRBD2 aligns across 10 bases. J gave up 4 bases and V 3 bases, and 6 bases lay outside the gene matches. The CDR3 is made up of 15 amino acids. Germline V lookup: CDR1 MNHEY, CDR2 SMNVEV (reference sequence). DNA for the CDR3: TGTGCCAGCAGTTTTCAACTAGCGGGAACGTACGAGCAGTACTTC. Its translation: CASSFQLAGTYEQYF.

The chain uses TRBV5-6 and TRBJ2-5; no firm D call. Looked up from germline, CDR1 is SGHDT and CDR2 is YYEEEE. The V gene lost 7 bases and the J gene lost 1 base, with 14 bases spanning the gap. The CDR3 spans 14 residues. CDR3 in DNA: TGTGCCAGCCTATACCTCCATCGCCAAGAGACCCAGTACTTC. Protein: CASLYLHRQETQYF.

J is TRBJ2-5 and V is TRBV5-1; TRBD1 matches at 12 bases. Losses at the gene ends were 3 bases for V and 3 bases for J; bases not matched to a gene: 6. CDR1 SGHRS and CDR2 YFSETQ come from the germline V gene. The CDR3 is made up of 16 amino acids. Written as DNA, the CDR3 is TGCGCCAGCAGCTGGGGCGGGACAGGGGGCGAAGAGACCCAGTACTTC. As protein: CASSWGGTGGEETQYF.

A few counts support this clone. The chain carries TRBV25-1 and TRBJ1-1; D gene uncertain. The CDR3 is 14 residues long. V was shortened by 8 bases and J by 8 bases, with 21 bases between the two germline ends. Germline V gives CDR1 MGHDK, CDR2 SYGVNS. CDR3 amino acids: CASLLIGRDPEAFF. For the CDR3, the DNA is TGTGCCAGCCTCCTCATCGGGAGAGACCCCGAAGCTTTCTTT.

The CDR3 region has the DNA TGCGCCAGCAGACAAAAATGGGGGGGATTCGAAAAACTGTTTTTT. Encoded protein: CASRQKWGGFEKLFF. The chain joins TRBV4-3 to TRBJ1-4; TRBD1 might be the D (5 bases). This CDR3 has 15 residues. Germline V gene data show CDR1 as LGHNA and CDR2 as YSLEER. V lost 6 bases and J 8 bases, leaving 19 bases between the germline ends.

CDR3 DNA: TGTGCCAGCAGCAAATTTGGGTGGAGCCAAAGTCACTCACCCCTCCACTTT. Translation gives CASSKFGWSQSHSPLHF. The chain couples TRBV21-1 to TRBJ1-6. TRBV21-1 is noted as a pseudogene. This CDR3 region has 17 residues.

The chain is built from TRBV7-2 and TRBJ2-3, with D unresolved. Germline CDR1 and CDR2: SGHTA and FQGNSA. V lost 5 bases and J lost 4, with 10 bases in between. The CDR3 length is 13 residues. The CDR3 spells CASSPQAADTQYF. Written as DNA, the CDR3 is TGTGCCAGCAGCCCTCAGGCAGCAGATACGCAGTATTTT.

Here the CDR3 DNA reads TGCGCCAGCAGCTTTGGGCTAGCGGGAGGGAACGGCGCCGGGGAGCTGTTTTTT. Translation gives CASSFGLAGGNGAGELFF. J is TRBJ2-2 and V is TRBV5-1, with 12 bases that match TRBD2. V lost 2 bases, J lost 6 bases, and 11 bases stayed unmatched. Germline CDR1 and CDR2: SGHRS and YFSETQ. The CDR3 is 18 amino acids.

This chain connects TRBV27 to TRBJ2-5; no reliable D call. CDR1 is MNHEY and CDR2 is SMNVEV in the germline V gene (reference sequence). The CDR3 is 13 amino acids. V shed 6 bases and J shed 2 bases, with 10 bases lying between them. The DNA for the CDR3 is TGTGCCAGCAGCACAGTTACACAAGAGACCCAGTACTTC. This encodes CASSTVTQETQYF.

This clone has just one count. This chain links TRBV7-9 with TRBJ2-5; D uncertain. CDR3 length equals 13 residues. CDR1 and CDR2 (germline): SEHNR, FQNEAQ (reference sequence). The V gene lost 3 bases and the J gene lost 3 bases, with 8 bases spanning the gap. CDR3 DNA sequence: TGTGCCAGCAGCTTCGCCTTGGAAGAGACCCAGTACTTC. It specifies CASSFALEETQYF.

The chain has TRBV7-8 and TRBJ1-1, with D unresolved. CDR1 is SGHVS and CDR2 is FQNEAQ in the germline V gene. The CDR3 has 14 amino acids. Trimming removed 5 bases at V and 0 bases at J, with 10 bases between. As DNA, the CDR3 is TGTGCCAGCAGCCCCGGACGGCTGAACACTGAAGCTTTCTTT. It translates to CASSPGRLNTEAFF. The entire variable domain, with the rest obtained from reference TRBV7-8 and TRBJ1-1, is as follows: GAGVSQSPRYKVAKRGQDVALRCDPISGHVSLFWYQQALGQGPEFLTYFQNEAQLDKSGLPSDRFFAERPEGSVSTLKIQRTQQEDSAVYLCASSPGRLNTEAFFGQGTRLTVV.

The chain combines TRBV6-4 with TRBJ1-2; D uncertain. Deletions cut 9 bases from V and 8 bases from J, with 13 bases between. Germline lookup yields CDR1 MRHNA and CDR2 SNTAGT. This CDR3 is built from 11 residues. CDR3 coding DNA: TGTGCCAGAAGCTTACTAAGGGGCTACACCTTC. Translated, it gives CARSLLRGYTF.

The rearrangement uses TRBV6-1 and TRBJ1-2; 7 bases line up with TRBD1. This CDR3 has 15 residues. Per the germline V gene, CDR1 is MNHNS and CDR2 is SASEGT. Germline trimming cut 6 bases from V and 5 bases from J; bases unmatched to any gene: 12. CDR3 amino acids: CASREGDRAVYGYTF. DNA for the CDR3: TGTGCCAGCAGGGAGGGTGACAGGGCTGTGTATGGCTACACCTTC.

The J gene is TRBJ2-7, the V gene TRBV27, with 12 bases aligning to TRBD2. The trim removed 6 bases at V and 9 bases at J, leaving 24 bases unmatched. The CDR3 is 19 residues long. Germline CDR1 is MNHEY and CDR2 is SMNVEV (reference sequence). For the CDR3, the DNA is TGTGCCAGCAGAAACCTAGCGGGAGGGAACAAGGAGCTCCTACGAGGGCAGTACTTC. Translation gives CASRNLAGGNKELLRGQYF.

This chain links TRBV9 with TRBJ2-3; D might be TRBD2 (5 bases). Trimming left V 3 bases short and J 2 bases short, with 13 bases between. The germline V gene encodes CDR1 SGDLS and CDR2 YYNGEE. The CDR3 covers 15 residues. In nucleotides, the CDR3 is TGTGCCAGCAGCGCGTCGGTGGGAGACACAGATACGCAGTATTTT. It codes for CASSASVGDTDTQYF.

The V and J genes are TRBV4-3 and TRBJ2-2, with unresolved D. The germline V gene has CDR1 LGHNA and CDR2 YSLEER. The CDR3 is made up of 17 amino acids. Deletions cut 2 bases from V and 2 bases from J, with 15 bases between. The CDR3 loop is CASSQRFAQVNTGELFF. CDR3 DNA sequence: TGCGCCAGCAGCCAAAGATTCGCGCAAGTCAACACCGGGGAGCTGTTTTTT.

This clone has only a few counts. This chain uses TRBV12-2 with TRBJ2-5. TRBV12-2 is an annotated pseudogene. The CDR3 loop spans 16 amino acids. The CDR3 bases are TGTGCAAGTCGCTTAGCGAGCAGTACGCACTGGGAGACCCAGTACTTC. Its translation: CASRLASSTHWETQYF.

The chain has TRBV7-2 and TRBJ1-5, with D maybe TRBD1 (6 bases). CDR1 and CDR2 from the germline V gene are SGHTA and FQGNSA. The germline V and J ends were trimmed by 4 bases and 1 base, with 11 bases remaining between them. The CDR3 spans 15 residues. CDR3 bases: TGTGCCAGCAGCTGGGGGCAGGGGAGCAATCAGCCCCAGCATTTT. Protein sequence: CASSWGQGSNQPQHF. Using reference TRBV7-2 and TRBJ1-5 for the parts outside the CDR3, the full variable domain is GAGVSQSPSNKVTEKGKDVELRCDPISGHTALYWYRQSLGQGLEFLIYFQGNSAPDKSGLPSDRFSAERTGGSVSTLTIQRTQQEDSAVYLCASSWGQGSNQPQHFGDGTRLSIL.

The V call is TRBV7-2, the J call TRBJ1-1; TRBD1 might be the D (5 bases). This CDR3 is built from 13 residues. With 5 bases removed from V and 1 base from J, the gap between germline ends came to 8 bases. From germline, CDR1 is SGHTA and CDR2 FQGNSA. DNA for the CDR3: TGTGCCAGCAGCCCGGACACGAACACTGAAGCTTTCTTT. It translates to CASSPDTNTEAFF.

The chain recombines TRBV27 with TRBJ1-2, with D hard to call. With 6 bases removed from V and 3 bases from J, the gap between germline ends came to 11 bases. The germline gives CDR1 MNHEY, CDR2 SMNVEV (reference sequence). The CDR3 sequence is 13 residues long. CDR3: CASRPTRHYGYTF. The CDR3 coding sequence is TGTGCCAGCAGACCGACCCGTCACTATGGCTACACCTTC.

This chain joins TRBV6-5 and TRBJ2-7; D could derive from TRBD1 or TRBD2 (5 bases each). Germline V gene data show CDR1 as MNHEY and CDR2 as SVGAGI. CDR3 length equals 14 residues. V was cut by 5 bases and J by 1 base, with 12 bases left in between. The CDR3 DNA reads TGTGCCAGCAGTAAATCGGGGCCTTCCTACGAGCAGTACGTC. Its protein is CASSKSGPSYEQYV.

This clone has only a few counts. V gene TRBV6-1 combines with J gene TRBJ2-7; TRBD2 aligns across 7 bases. The germline V gene encodes CDR1 MNHNS and CDR2 SASEGT. The CDR3 loop spans 13 amino acids. Trimming took 10 bases from V and 2 from J; bases not matched to a gene: 8. The DNA for the CDR3 is TGTGCCACCTTCAGGGAGGGACCCTACGAGCAGTACTTC. It specifies CATFREGPYEQYF.

A single count supports this clone. The chain employs TRBV6-4 and TRBJ2-1; TRBD2 is a possible D gene (5 bases). The CDR3 runs to 14 residues. V lost 4 bases to trimming and J lost 10 bases, with 17 bases between them. The germline V gene has CDR1 MRHNA and CDR2 SNTAGT. The CDR3 DNA is TGTGCCAGCAGTGCTGGGGATGGGAGTATGGAGCAGTTCTTC. This translates into CASSAGDGSMEQFF.

V is TRBV13 and J is TRBJ1-1; TRBD1 matches at 10 bases. Looked up from germline, CDR1 is PRHDT and CDR2 is FYEKMQ (reference sequence). The V and J ends lost 4 bases and 10 bases, in that order; junction bases with no gene match: 12. The length of the CDR3 is 15 residues. As DNA, the CDR3 is TGTGCCAGCAGCTCCGGGACAGGGGTATTCGAGGGAGCTTTCTTT. This translates into CASSSGTGVFEGAFF.

The chain employs TRBV4-1 and TRBJ2-2, with TRBD2 identical over 13 bases. The CDR3 has 16 amino acids. CDR1 is MGHRA and CDR2 is YSYEKL in the germline V gene. The junction had 4 bases not matched to a gene; V was cut back by 4 bases and J by 5 bases. The CDR3 region has the DNA TGCGCCAGCAGCCGATCACTAGCGGGGGGGACCGGGGAGCTGTTTTTT. It translates to CASSRSLAGGTGELFF.

The rearrangement uses TRBV18 and TRBJ2-3, with D hard to call. Trimming took off 1 base at V and 4 bases at J, with 9 bases between the two ends. The CDR3 loop spans 14 amino acids. Germline values: CDR1 KGHSH, CDR2 LQKENI. The CDR3 loop reads CASSPRQLADTQYF. The CDR3 nucleotides are TGTGCCAGCTCACCACGGCAACTGGCAGATACGCAGTATTTT.

The V and J genes are TRBV6-1 and TRBJ1-6; D not resolved. The germline CDR1 and CDR2 sequences are MNHNS and SASEGT. Trimming removed 4 bases at V and 10 bases at J, with 14 bases between. The CDR3 totals 14 residues. The CDR3 region has the DNA TGTGCCAGCAGTGGTGGTGGATTGGGGTCACCCCTCCACTTT. It encodes CASSGGGLGSPLHF.

The V call is TRBV27, the J call TRBJ1-1, with 7 bases fitting TRBD1. The CDR3 is made up of 15 amino acids. Germline CDR1 and CDR2: MNHEY and SMNVEV (reference sequence). J gave up 2 bases and V 5 bases, and 8 bases lay outside the gene matches. CDR3 amino acids: CASSPRQGGNTEAFF. CDR3 DNA sequence: TGTGCCAGCAGTCCGCGACAGGGTGGTAACACTGAAGCTTTCTTT.

The chain links TRBV28 to TRBJ2-3, with 7 bases lining up with TRBD1. Germline CDR1 MDHEN, CDR2 SYDVKM. This CDR3 comprises 16 residues. J lost 2 bases, V lost 0 bases, and 5 bases had no gene match. CDR3 nucleotide sequence: TGTGCCAGCAGTTTATGGGTGACAGGGAACACAGATACGCAGTATTTT. Amino acids: CASSLWVTGNTDTQYF.

This chain uses TRBV5-4 with TRBJ2-3; D might be TRBD1 or TRBD2, each matching 5 bases. Trimming stripped 3 bases from V and 4 bases from J, with 24 bases between. Germline CDR1 is SGHNT and CDR2 is YYREEE (reference sequence). The CDR3 length is 18 residues. CDR3 bases: TGTGCCAGCAGCTCGAGGGACCTAGGAGTAGGAATGGCAGATACGCAGTATTTT. Translating gives CASSSRDLGVGMADTQYF.